Shown below are 13 T cell receptor beta chains from a single sample sequenced in a study of blood T cell repertoires in COVID-19. Produced via immunoSEQ multiplex PCR; TCRdb's table is partial and in-frame only. The sample lists some 450,000 clones, about 87% occurring once. The sequencing sample was made of peripheral blood. These receptors all stem from a woman in her forties or fifties with COVID-19, enrolled during active disease.

This chain uses TRBV28 with TRBJ1-5; D is uncertain. V was cut by 5 bases and J by 1 base, with 6 bases left in between. This CDR3 region has 13 residues. Germline V gene data show CDR1 as MDHEN and CDR2 as SYDVKM. The CDR3 region is CASSLDSNQPQHF. Written as DNA, the CDR3 is TGTGCCAGCAGTCTAGACAGCAATCAGCCCCAGCATTTT.

The V gene is TRBV7-9, the J gene TRBJ1-2, with unresolved D. The V gene lost 5 bases and the J gene lost 8 bases, with 15 bases spanning the gap. Germline lookup yields CDR1 SEHNR and CDR2 FQNEAQ (reference sequence). The CDR3 contains 13 residues. The CDR3 sequence is CASSPEGGNGYTF. In nucleotides, the CDR3 is TGTGCCAGCAGCCCCGAGGGAGGGAACGGCTACACCTTC. The whole variable domain, filled in from reference TRBV7-9 and TRBJ1-2, reads DTGVSQNPRHKITKRGQNVTFRCDPISEHNRLYWYRQTLGQGPEFLTYFQNEAQLEKSRLLSDRFSAERPKGSFSTLEIQRTEQGDSAMYLCASSPEGGNGYTFGSGTRLTVV.

This clone was recorded only once. The chain couples TRBV19 to TRBJ1-1, with D possibly TRBD1 on 5 matching bases. V was clipped by 5 bases and J by 4 bases, with 11 bases between them. The germline V gene encodes CDR1 LNHDA and CDR2 SQIVND (reference sequence). The CDR3 length is 13 residues. The DNA of the CDR3 is TGTGCCAGTAGTGGGGCCGAGCCCACTGAAGCTTTCTTT. Translation gives CASSGAEPTEAFF. The full variable domain, with the rest looked up from reference TRBV19 and TRBJ1-1, is DGGITQSPKYLFRKEGQNVTLSCEQNLNHDAMYWYRQDPGQGLRLIYYSQIVNDFQKGDIAEGYSVSREKKESFPLTVTSAQKNPTAFYLCASSGAEPTEAFFGQGTRLTVV.

This chain links TRBV27 with TRBJ1-2, with 9 bases that match TRBD1. The CDR3 runs to 16 residues. The junction had 14 bases not matched to a gene; V was cut back by 5 bases and J by 7 bases. Germline loops: CDR1 MNHEY, CDR2 SMNVEV (reference sequence). The CDR3 sequence is CASSQQTGGRDGGYTF. In DNA form, the CDR3 reads TGTGCCAGCAGTCAGCAGACAGGGGGGCGCGATGGTGGCTACACCTTC.

This chain uses TRBV5-1 with TRBJ2-6; tentative D call: TRBD2 (5 bases). V was pared by 0 bases and J by 8 bases, with 12 bases between. The CDR3 consists of 15 residues. Looked up from germline, CDR1 is SGHRS and CDR2 is YFSETQ. The CDR3 sequence is CASSLELARSNVLTF. The DNA for the CDR3 is TGCGCCAGCAGCTTGGAGCTAGCAAGGTCCAACGTCCTGACTTTC.

The chain is built from TRBV6-1 and TRBJ1-6; D is uncertain. From germline, CDR1 is MNHNS and CDR2 SASEGT. The CDR3 consists of 18 residues. V was cut by 1 base and J by 7 bases, with 20 bases left in between. CDR3 in amino acids: CASSEEGFSRGLNSPLHF. CDR3 DNA sequence: TGTGCCAGCAGTGAAGAAGGGTTTAGCCGGGGTCTAAATTCACCCCTCCACTTT.

This sequence joins TRBV5-1 and TRBJ1-2; 10 bases agree with TRBD1. The germline gives CDR1 SGHRS, CDR2 YFSETQ. The ends lost 1 base at V and 6 bases at J; junction bases unmatched: 6. CDR3 length: 15 residues. The CDR3 DNA reads as TGCGCCAGCAGCTTGATGGGACAGGGGAAGGATGGCTACACCTTC. This translates into CASSLMGQGKDGYTF.

The chain couples TRBV5-4 to TRBJ2-3; TRBD2 aligns across 12 bases. Germline CDR1 reads SGHNT; CDR2 reads YYREEE (reference sequence). Trimming at V came to 0 bases and at J to 4 bases, leaving 3 bases not matched to a gene. The CDR3 sequence is 16 residues long. CDR3 residues: CASSLGLAGEADTQYF. CDR3 in DNA: TGTGCCAGCAGCTTGGGACTAGCGGGGGAGGCAGATACGCAGTATTTT.

V usage is TRBV6-1 and J usage is TRBJ2-7, with D unclear. CDR1 is MNHNS, CDR2 SASEGT, per germline. CDR3 length equals 12 residues. The V and J ends lost 1 base and 4 bases respectively, with 5 bases between them. DNA of the CDR3: TGTGCCAGCAGTGAAGTGTATTACGAGCAGTACTTC. Its translation is CASSEVYYEQYF.

There are a few counts of this clone. CDR3 DNA: TGTGCCAGCAGTGAGGCATCCGGAAACACCATATATTTT. This sequence encodes CASSEASGNTIYF. V usage is TRBV6-1 and J usage is TRBJ1-3; D gene ambiguous. Germline V gene data show CDR1 as MNHNS and CDR2 as SASEGT. V dropped 3 bases and J dropped 4 bases, with 7 bases sitting between them. This CDR3 is built from 13 residues.

This chain connects TRBV3-1 (or the pseudogene TRBV3-2) to TRBJ2-7; D is uncertain. Germline lookup yields CDR1 LGHDT and CDR2 YNNKEL (reference sequence). This CDR3 has 13 residues. The V and J ends lost 5 bases and 2 bases respectively, with 10 bases between them. CDR3 protein: CASSISVPYEQYF. The CDR3 bases are TGTGCCAGCAGCATTTCAGTCCCCTACGAGCAGTACTTC.

V gene TRBV29-1 combines with J gene TRBJ2-1; weak D call: TRBD2 (7 bases). The CDR3 runs to 16 residues. Between the trimmed V and J ends, which lost 4 bases and 1 base, there was a span of 17 bases. In germline, CDR1 is SQVTM, CDR2 ANQGSEA. DNA for the CDR3: TGCAGCGTTGCTGGGGGCGGGGGTTTGTCCTACAATGAGCAGTTCTTC. Translated: CSVAGGGGLSYNEQFF.

The chain combines TRBV11-2 with TRBJ2-2; a weak D match, TRBD2 (5 bases). V lost 5 bases to trimming and J lost 13 bases, with 11 bases between them. The germline gives CDR1 SGHAT, CDR2 FQNNGV. The CDR3 is 11 amino acids. The CDR3 bases are TGTGCCAGCAGCCCTCGGGGTGGGCTGTTTTTT. Translating it yields CASSPRGGLFF.